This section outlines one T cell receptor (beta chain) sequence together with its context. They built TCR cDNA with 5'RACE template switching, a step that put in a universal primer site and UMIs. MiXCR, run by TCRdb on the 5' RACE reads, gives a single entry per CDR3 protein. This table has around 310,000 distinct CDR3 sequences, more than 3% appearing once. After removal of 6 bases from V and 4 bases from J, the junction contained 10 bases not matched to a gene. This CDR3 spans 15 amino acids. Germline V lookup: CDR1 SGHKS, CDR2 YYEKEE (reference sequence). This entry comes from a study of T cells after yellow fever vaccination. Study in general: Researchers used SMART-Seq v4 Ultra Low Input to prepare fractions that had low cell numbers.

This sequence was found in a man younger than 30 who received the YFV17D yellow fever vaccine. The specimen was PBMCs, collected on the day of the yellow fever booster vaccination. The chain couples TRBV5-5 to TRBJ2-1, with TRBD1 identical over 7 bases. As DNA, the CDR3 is TGTGCCAGCACCGTCGGACAGGCCATGTACAATGAGCAGTTCTTC. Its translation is CASTVGQAMYNEQFF.